The 24 T cell receptor beta chains presented below share a single source sample, sequenced in a study of CD8 T cells in ankylosing spondylitis. Study results and limitations: Characteristic of ankylosing spondylitis blood, it appeared, was a TCR beta motif comprising several highly homologous variants.

Their antigens are not known. One entry per CDR3 protein results from TCRdb running MiXCR on the 5' RACE reads. This sample has about 390,000 distinct CDR3 sequences; around 22% occur once, and the top ten carry less than 20%. Sequencing was performed on blood, either unsorted or a sorted T cell fraction (not recorded which). The receptors were gathered from a male donor with ankylosing spondylitis.

The rearrangement links TRBV3-1 to TRBJ2-2; 7 nucleotides agree with TRBD1. V lost 6 bases to trimming and J lost 3 bases; unmatched junction nucleotides: 13. Germline lookup yields CDR1 LGHDT and CDR2 YNNKEL (reference sequence). The CDR3 contains 17 residues. In DNA, the CDR3 is TGTGCCAGCAGGTTACAGGGGTTACCAGGTGACACCGGGGAGCTGTTTTTT. This gives the protein CASRLQGLPGDTGELFF.

At least ten counts were recorded for this clonotype. The chain joins TRBV27 to TRBJ2-7; D is perhaps TRBD2 (6 bases). Trimming shortened V by 5 bases and J by 2 bases, and 16 bases separated the two germline ends. Germline assignment: CDR1 MNHEY and CDR2 SMNVEV (reference sequence). This CDR3 spans 15 amino acids. This CDR3 reads CASSGRRESPYEQYF. The CDR3 DNA is TGTGCCAGCAGTGGGAGACGGGAGTCCCCCTACGAGCAGTACTTC.

The CDR3 region is CAISAGLAGFGADTQYF. CDR3 sequence (DNA): TGTGCCATCAGTGCTGGACTAGCGGGATTTGGAGCAGATACGCAGTATTTT. The gene calls are TRBV10-3 and TRBJ2-3; TRBD2 aligns across 12 bases. This CDR3 contains 17 residues. The germline CDR1 and CDR2 sequences are ENHRY and SYGVKD. The J segment lost 4 bases and the V segment lost 4 bases, leaving 9 bases of the junction unmatched.

This rearrangement joins TRBV12-3 or TRBV12-4 to TRBJ2-3; D gene ambiguous. Trimming pared 3 bases from V and 2 bases from J, leaving 12 bases between. The CDR3 length is 15 residues. DNA for the CDR3: TGTGCCAGCAGTTTTACGGGCCCGTCCACAGATACGCAGTATTTT. It translates to CASSFTGPSTDTQYF.

In its sample, this clonotype was seen a few times. Here the CDR3 reads CASSQRQGSSTGELFF. CDR3 nucleotides: TGTGCCAGCTCCCAACGACAGGGGAGCAGCACCGGGGAGCTGTTTTTT. The chain combines TRBV18 with TRBJ2-2, with 8 bases lining up with TRBD1. The CDR3 loop spans 16 amino acids. Germline CDR1 reads KGHSH; CDR2 reads LQKENI. V lost 6 bases to trimming and J lost 4 bases; unmatched junction nucleotides: 10.

This clonotype has a handful of counts. The chain carries TRBV3-1 and TRBJ1-1; no definite D call. Germline assignment: CDR1 LGHDT and CDR2 YNNKEL (reference sequence). Trimming stripped 1 base from V and 4 bases from J, with 7 bases between. CDR3 length: 13 amino acids. CDR3 DNA sequence: TGTGCCAGCAGCCAAGGCGGGAGCACTGAAGCTTTCTTT. Its translation: CASSQGGSTEAFF.

This clonotype was counted ten times or more. The J gene is TRBJ2-3, the V gene TRBV11-2; D call uncertain. The CDR3 is made up of 14 amino acids. Germline CDR1 reads SGHAT; CDR2 reads FQNNGV. Trimming shortened V by 0 bases and J by 0 bases, and 4 bases separated the two germline ends. In DNA, the CDR3 is TGTGCCAGCAGCTTAGATCTAAGCACAGATACGCAGTATTTT. Translation: CASSLDLSTDTQYF.

V and J are TRBV29-1 and TRBJ1-1, with no clear D. The CDR3 loop spans 12 amino acids. CDR1 SQVTM and CDR2 ANQGSEA come from the germline V gene. V was pared by 4 bases and J by 0 bases, with 6 bases between. CDR3 sequence (DNA): TGCAGCGTTGTCGGAATGAACACTGAAGCTTTCTTT. Its translation is CSVVGMNTEAFF.

The chain uses TRBV20-1 and TRBJ2-5, with TRBD2 identical over 12 bases. The V and J ends lost 7 bases and 4 bases, in that order; junction bases with no gene match: 22. Germline CDR1 is DFQATT and CDR2 is SNEGSKA (reference sequence). The CDR3 sequence is 19 residues long. The CDR3 nucleotides read TGCAGTGGAATCCTAGCGGGAGGGGGAACGGGGGATAGACGAGAGACCCAGTACTTC. Translated, it gives CSGILAGGGTGDRRETQYF.

This clonotype was counted only a few times. J is TRBJ2-2 and V is TRBV5-1; tentatively, D is TRBD1 (5 bases). With 5 bases removed from V and 7 bases from J, the gap between germline ends came to 12 bases. The germline CDR1 and CDR2 sequences are SGHRS and YFSETQ. The CDR3 loop spans 13 amino acids. The chain's CDR3 is CASRLRVDGELFF. Here the CDR3 DNA reads TGCGCCAGCAGACTCAGGGTTGACGGGGAGCTGTTTTTT.

In its sample, this clonotype was seen a few times. This chain links TRBV10-3 with TRBJ1-3, with D unclear. V was trimmed by 10 bases and J by 0 bases, leaving 13 bases between them. The germline V gene has CDR1 ENHRY and CDR2 SYGVKD. The CDR3 loop spans 14 amino acids. As DNA, the CDR3 is TGTGCCACCGACACCTCGGTCTCTGGAAACACCATATATTTT. Its protein is CATDTSVSGNTIYF.

The table lists this clonotype with many counts. The J gene is TRBJ2-3, the V gene TRBV5-1; 11 nucleotides match TRBD2. This CDR3 contains 16 residues. V shed 4 bases and J 2 bases; nucleotides not matched to a gene: 6. CDR1 SGHRS and CDR2 YFSETQ come from the germline V gene. CDR3 region: CASSPGLAGNTDTQYF. CDR3 DNA: TGCGCCAGCAGCCCAGGACTAGCGGGTAACACAGATACGCAGTATTTT.

The rearrangement uses TRBV7-9 and TRBJ2-7; no clear D. The CDR3 sequence is 15 residues long. The V end lost 1 base, the J end lost 2 bases, and 12 bases lay between the germline ends. Germline assignment: CDR1 SEHNR and CDR2 FQNEAQ (reference sequence). The CDR3 loop is CASSLDRSRAYEQYF. CDR3 sequence (DNA): TGTGCCAGCAGCTTAGATCGGTCACGGGCCTACGAGCAGTACTTC.

This clonotype was counted between two and nine times. The V call is TRBV10-2, the J call TRBJ2-1; either TRBD1 or TRBD2 may fit D (6 bases each). There are 14 residues in the CDR3. Trimming removed 6 bases at V and 8 bases at J, with 17 bases between. CDR1 WSHSY and CDR2 SAAADI come from the germline V gene. Here the CDR3 reads CASRGAGSRDEQFF. DNA of the CDR3: TGCGCCAGCAGGGGGGCGGGATCTCGAGATGAGCAGTTCTTC.

This clonotype was detected only a few times. The chain recombines TRBV12-3 or TRBV12-4 with TRBJ2-5, with D perhaps TRBD2 (6 bases). The V and J ends lost 1 base and 5 bases respectively, with 17 bases between them. The CDR3 consists of 16 residues. The CDR3, as DNA: TGTGCCAGCAGTTTAGGGCCGGGGACTCCCCGGGAGACCCAGTACTTC. Encoded protein: CASSLGPGTPRETQYF.

V usage is TRBV19 and J usage is TRBJ2-7; a possible D gene is TRBD2 (5 bases). Germline-derived CDR1 and CDR2 are LNHDA and SQIVND (reference sequence). The CDR3 covers 15 residues. V lost 6 bases and J lost 7, with 22 bases in between. CDR3 in DNA: TGTGCCAGTAGCCCAACTAGTGCCACACTACGAGAGCAGTACTTC. Protein: CASSPTSATLREQYF.

Concerning this clonotype: An end of the junction differs from the germline gene, which may be a read error. The chain links TRBV7-2 to TRBJ2-2; D remains unclear. The CDR3 has 14 residues. In germline, CDR1 is SGHTA, CDR2 FQGNSA. The DNA of the CDR3 is TGTGCCAGCAGCCCCGATGGGAACCCCGGGGAGCTGTTTTTT. This translates into CASSPDGNPGELFF.

This clonotype has a count of ten or more. One junction end disagrees with the germline gene, perhaps due to a read error. The rearrangement joins TRBV5-1 to TRBJ2-1; 12 nucleotides agree with TRBD2. In germline, CDR1 is SGHRS, CDR2 YFSETQ. CDR3 size: 14 residues. The CDR3 loop reads CASCLTSGSSEQFF. The CDR3 DNA sequence: TGCGCCAGCTGCTTGACTAGCGGGAGTTCTGAGCAGTTCTTC.

This chain connects TRBV7-2 to TRBJ1-4; D unclear. The CDR3 runs to 17 residues. The germline V gene encodes CDR1 SGHTA and CDR2 FQGNSA. V lost 4 bases, J lost 3 bases, and 18 bases lay in between. CDR3 sequence (DNA): TGTGCCAGCAGCTCCCAGATACCGACGGTGGCTAATGAAAAACTGTTTTTT. It codes for CASSSQIPTVANEKLFF.

This clonotype was observed a few times. The V gene is TRBV9, the J gene TRBJ2-7, with 13 bases identical to TRBD2. The CDR3 loop spans 15 amino acids. V trimming: 4 bases; J trimming: 2 bases; junction bases outside the gene matches: 3. Germline values: CDR1 SGDLS, CDR2 YYNGEE. Written as DNA, the CDR3 is TGTGCCAGCAGCAAAGGACTAGCGGGAGCCTACGAGCAGTACTTC. Protein product: CASSKGLAGAYEQYF.

The chain has TRBV18 and TRBJ2-7; 13 bases align to TRBD2. V dropped 6 bases and J dropped 7; count of bases not matched to a gene: 9. CDR1 KGHSH and CDR2 LQKENI come from the germline V gene. The CDR3 extends over 15 amino acids. The CDR3 DNA reads as TGTGCCAGCTCGGAAAGGACTAGCGGGAGAGGTGAGCAGTACTTC. Translated, it gives CASSERTSGRGEQYF.

The chain employs TRBV7-2 and TRBJ2-5, with D perhaps matching TRBD2 (6 bases). Germline CDR1 reads SGHTA; CDR2 reads FQGNSA. The V and J ends lost 0 bases and 0 bases respectively, with 8 bases between them. This CDR3 has 15 amino acids. DNA of the CDR3: TGTGCCAGCAGCTTAGCCAGCGGGTACCAAGAGACCCAGTACTTC. Translating gives CASSLASGYQETQYF.

V gene TRBV7-9 combines with J gene TRBJ1-2; D is unclear. Germline V CDR1 and CDR2: SEHNR, FQNEAQ (reference sequence). V lost 5 bases and J lost 8, with 12 bases in between. The CDR3 is 12 amino acids. CDR3 sequence: CASSPPFEGYTF. CDR3 DNA sequence: TGTGCCAGCAGCCCGCCATTTGAGGGCTACACCTTC.

The V and J genes are TRBV7-2 and TRBJ2-1; D is undetermined. Trimming left V 0 bases short and J 3 bases short, with 6 bases between. CDR1 and CDR2 (germline): SGHTA, FQGNSA. The CDR3 sequence is 14 residues long. The chain's CDR3 is CASSLAQVYNEQFF. The CDR3 nucleotides are TGTGCCAGCAGCTTAGCCCAGGTCTACAATGAGCAGTTCTTC.